This entry describes one TCR beta chain. The data stem from a study of cytomegalovirus exposure and HLA in healthy donors. PCR involved 60 Vbeta and 13 Jbeta primers. Sequencing used immunoSEQ multiplex PCR; TCRdb keeps in-frame clones, though not all of them. The sample has around 150,000 clones, 75% to 80% seen once. Trimming took 0 bases from V and 3 from J; bases not matched to a gene: 2. The length of the CDR3 is 14 residues. Germline CDR1 and CDR2: SGHRS and YFSETQ. This receptor was identified in a woman in her twenties or thirties in good health and CMV-seronegative. This sequence joins TRBV5-1 and TRBJ2-7, with TRBD2 matching over 8 bases. Sequencing was done on a sample of PBMCs. The CDR3 nucleotides read TGCGCCAGCAGCTTGGGCGGGGGGAACTACGAGCAGTACTTC. This sequence encodes CASSLGGGNYEQYF. The variable domain in full, completed from reference TRBV5-1 and TRBJ2-7, reads KAGVTQTPRYLIKTRGQQVTLSCSPISGHRSVSWYQQTPGQGLQFLFEYFSETQRNKGNFPGRFSGRQFSNSRSEMNVSTLELGDSALYLCASSLGGGNYEQYFGPGTRLTVT.